A single sample is the source of the 30 T cell receptor beta chains below, sequenced in a study of cytomegalovirus exposure and HLA in healthy donors. The PCR had 60 Vbeta and 13 Jbeta primers. Measured with immunoSEQ multiplex PCR; TCRdb has only the in-frame clones, and not every one. The table has roughly 190,000 clones, 78% seen once. Sequenced sample: PBMCs. All receptors come from a woman under 40 in good health and CMV-seropositive.

The sample holds a few counts of this clone. V is TRBV15 and J is TRBJ2-3, with 10 bases aligning to TRBD1. Trimming took 5 bases from V and 4 from J; bases not matched to a gene: 6. CDR3 length equals 15 residues. CDR1 is LNHNV, CDR2 YYDKDF, per germline (reference sequence). CDR3 in DNA: TGTGCCACCAGCCCGCGGGACAGGGGCCCAGATACGCAGTATTTT. Amino acids: CATSPRDRGPDTQYF.

The J gene is TRBJ2-7, the V gene TRBV5-1; 10 bases agree with TRBD1. Germline trimming cut 7 bases from V and 2 bases from J; bases unmatched to any gene: 6. Germline V gene lookup returns CDR1 SGHRS and CDR2 YFSETQ. The CDR3 has 14 amino acids. The CDR3 DNA reads as TGCGCCAGCGCGTCCGGGACAGGGGCCTACGAGCAGTACTTC. It translates to CASASGTGAYEQYF.

The V call is TRBV7-8, the J call TRBJ1-3; D is undetermined. The CDR3 is 14 residues long. Germline-derived CDR1 and CDR2 are SGHVS and FQNEAQ. V lost 1 base to trimming and J lost 2 bases, with 6 bases between them. DNA of the CDR3: TGTGCCAGCAGCTTAGGACTTGCTGGAAACACCATATATTTT. Protein product: CASSLGLAGNTIYF.

A remark on this clone: At one end, the junction sequence differs from germline, possibly due to a read error. The rearrangement joins TRBV5-1 to TRBJ1-2; possible D gene TRBD1, 5 bases. This CDR3 has 12 residues. Germline V gene lookup returns CDR1 SGHRS and CDR2 YFSETQ. The CDR3 sequence: CASSLVQGARVF. CDR3 sequence (DNA): TGCGCCAGCAGCTTGGTCCAGGGCGCCAGGGTCTTC.

The chain has TRBV6-6 and TRBJ1-5, with D perhaps matching TRBD1 (5 bases). Germline CDR1 MNHNY, CDR2 SVGAGI (reference sequence). There are 14 residues in the CDR3. V lost 10 bases and J lost 2, with 15 bases in between. The CDR3 DNA reads as TGTGCCACCTCAGGGATTTTAGGCAATCAGCCCCAGCATTTT. It is translated as CATSGILGNQPQHF.

In this sample, this clone turned up a few times. The J gene is TRBJ2-5, the V gene TRBV7-2; 11 positions agree with TRBD2. Germline V lookup: CDR1 SGHTA, CDR2 FQGNSA. This CDR3 spans 15 amino acids. The J segment lost 5 bases and the V segment lost 4 bases, leaving 6 bases of the junction unmatched. The CDR3 is CASSYRPSGRETQYF. The CDR3 DNA follows: TGTGCCAGCAGCTACCGCCCTAGCGGGAGGGAGACCCAGTACTTC.

The chain couples TRBV30 to TRBJ1-1, with a tentative D call TRBD1 (6 bases). The germline V gene has CDR1 GTSNPN and CDR2 SVGIG (reference sequence). This CDR3 has 15 amino acids. V was cut by 1 base and J by 6 bases, with 18 bases left in between. The CDR3 spells CAWSAGPPYRAEAFF. CDR3 DNA sequence: TGTGCCTGGAGTGCCGGTCCCCCCTACAGGGCTGAAGCTTTCTTT.

This clone turned up a few times. V gene TRBV5-1 combines with J gene TRBJ1-1, with 7 positions matching TRBD1. CDR1 is SGHRS and CDR2 is YFSETQ in the germline V gene. This CDR3 has 14 residues. The V gene end was trimmed by 6 bases and the J gene end by 1 base; junction bases not matched to a gene: 6. CDR3 nucleotides: TGCGCCAGCACCCGTGAGGGGGCGAACACTGAAGCTTTCTTT. Amino acids: CASTREGANTEAFF.

The chain joins TRBV7-9 to TRBJ2-7, with unresolved D. V lost 2 bases, J lost 4 bases, and 3 bases lay in between. Germline V gene sequence: CDR1 SEHNR, CDR2 FQNEAQ (reference sequence). The CDR3 loop spans 11 amino acids. The CDR3 spells CASSLYYEQYF. The CDR3 DNA reads as TGTGCCAGCAGCTTATATTACGAGCAGTACTTC.

The chain is built from TRBV4-2 and TRBJ2-6; 9 nucleotides align to TRBD2. The CDR3 contains 18 residues. J lost 4 bases, V lost 4 bases, and 11 bases had no gene match. CDR1 and CDR2 from the germline V gene are LGHNA and YNFKEQ. As DNA, the CDR3 is TGTGCCAGCAGCCCGCGCGGCGGGAGGGAGGACGGGGCCAACGTCCTGACTTTC. Amino acids: CASSPRGGREDGANVLTF.

The chain joins TRBV6-6 to TRBJ2-7; no firm D call. Germline V lookup: CDR1 MNHNY, CDR2 SVGAGI (reference sequence). V lost 2 bases and J lost 7, with 6 bases in between. The CDR3 is 11 amino acids. CDR3 residues: CASSYVSEQYF. The CDR3 coding sequence is TGTGCCAGCAGTTACGTATCTGAGCAGTACTTC.

This chain links TRBV9 with TRBJ1-2; 10 bases line up with TRBD1. Germline V lookup: CDR1 SGDLS, CDR2 YYNGEE. The CDR3 spans 17 residues. Trimming at V came to 4 bases and at J to 8 bases, leaving 17 bases not matched to a gene. CDR3: CASSIQGQGDISVGYTF. CDR3 sequence (DNA): TGTGCCAGCAGCATCCAAGGACAGGGGGATATCTCGGTCGGCTACACCTTC.

The chain recombines TRBV27 with TRBJ2-7; TRBD1 matches 7 bases. Trimming cost V 3 bases and J 2 bases; bases outside gene matches: 4. CDR1 MNHEY and CDR2 SMNVEV come from the germline V gene (reference sequence). The CDR3 contains 14 residues. CDR3 residues: CASSLTGWAYEQYF. The CDR3 DNA reads TGTGCCAGCAGTTTGACAGGGTGGGCCTACGAGCAGTACTTC.

This clone was counted a few times. This chain uses TRBV27 with TRBJ1-5; the D is unclear. Germline values: CDR1 MNHEY, CDR2 SMNVEV (reference sequence). Trimming cost V 4 bases and J 4 bases, with 14 bases left between them. The CDR3 has 15 amino acids. Here the CDR3 DNA reads TGTGCCAGCAGTTCCCGAAGGACTATAAATCAGCCCCAGCATTTT. This gives the protein CASSSRRTINQPQHF.

The chain employs TRBV2 and TRBJ2-7; TRBD1 matches 10 bases. The ends lost 6 bases at V and 5 bases at J; junction bases unmatched: 4. The V gene's germline CDR1 is SNHLY and CDR2 FYNNEI. The CDR3 loop spans 13 amino acids. The CDR3 DNA follows: TGTGCCAGCAGGGGACAGGGGTATAACGAGCAGTACTTC. Its protein is CASRGQGYNEQYF.

This rearrangement joins TRBV7-9 to TRBJ2-5, with 10 bases matching TRBD1. Gene TRBJ2-7 matches the end of the DNA better, so the J call may be wrong. The CDR3 is 17 residues long. Germline V gene sequence: CDR1 SEHNR, CDR2 FQNEAQ (reference sequence). The CDR3 bases are TGTGCCAGCAGCTTGGCAGTCCGGGACAGGGGCCCCTACGAGCAGTACTTC. The encoded protein is CASSLAVRDRGPYEQYF.

The gene calls are TRBV5-1 and TRBJ2-7; tentatively, D is TRBD1 (6 bases). V was trimmed by 5 bases and J by 0 bases, leaving 15 bases between them. Germline assignment: CDR1 SGHRS and CDR2 YFSETQ. The CDR3 runs 15 residues. CDR3 nucleotide sequence: TGCGCCAGCAGTCCCGGACAGAGAAGCTCCTACGAGCAGTACTTC. It yields the protein CASSPGQRSSYEQYF.

This chain connects TRBV5-8 to TRBJ2-5, with 9 bases fitting TRBD1. Germline V lookup: CDR1 SGHTS, CDR2 YDEGEE. Trimming took 2 bases from V and 5 from J; bases not matched to a gene: 7. CDR3 length: 15 amino acids. The CDR3 spells CASSFRTGAGETQYF. The CDR3 DNA reads as TGTGCCAGCAGCTTTAGGACAGGGGCTGGGGAGACCCAGTACTTC.

V and J are TRBV30 and TRBJ2-4; D may be TRBD1 (6 bases). Trimming took 0 bases from V and 0 from J, leaving 9 bases between them. Germline CDR1 is GTSNPN and CDR2 is SVGIG (reference sequence). The CDR3 has 15 residues. CDR3 loop: CAWSVGAVAKNIQYF. In nucleotides, the CDR3 is TGTGCCTGGAGTGTGGGGGCCGTAGCCAAAAACATTCAGTACTTC.

V usage is TRBV5-6 and J usage is TRBJ2-3; no firm D call. The CDR3 is made up of 14 amino acids. The germline CDR1 and CDR2 sequences are SGHDT and YYEEEE. V was pared by 7 bases and J by 6 bases, with 18 bases between. CDR3 DNA: TGTGCCAGCGGCCACTTCGAGGCGGCGGATACGCAGTATTTT. Its translation is CASGHFEAADTQYF.

V and J are TRBV9 and TRBJ2-2; 7 nucleotides match TRBD1. The germline V gene has CDR1 SGDLS and CDR2 YYNGEE. The CDR3 totals 15 residues. Trimming took 4 bases from V and 4 from J; bases not matched to a gene: 7. CDR3 sequence: CASSLTGSATGELFF. Written as DNA, the CDR3 is TGTGCCAGCAGCTTGACAGGGTCGGCCACCGGGGAGCTGTTTTTT.

In regard to this clone: In the same sample, other DNA sequences code for this CDR3. This chain uses TRBV7-2 with TRBJ2-7, with 7 bases fitting TRBD1. Germline assignment: CDR1 SGHTA and CDR2 FQGNSA. V lost 3 bases and J lost 0; bases outside the gene matches: 2. This CDR3 comprises 14 residues. CDR3 protein: CASSLGTASYEQYF. Here the CDR3 DNA reads TGTGCCAGCAGCTTGGGGACAGCCTCCTACGAGCAGTACTTC.

The chain links TRBV7-3 to TRBJ1-2; 9 bases match TRBD1. V shed 2 bases, J shed 5 bases, and the junction held 9 bases outside the gene matches. Germline V gives CDR1 SGHTA, CDR2 FQGTGA. The CDR3 spans 16 residues. In DNA, the CDR3 is TGTGCCAGCAGCTTATTACCGACAGGGGGTAAGTATGGCTACACCTTC. Translated, it gives CASSLLPTGGKYGYTF.

The chain uses TRBV9 and TRBJ1-3, with D perhaps matching TRBD1 (6 bases). Germline-derived CDR1 and CDR2 are SGDLS and YYNGEE. V lost 4 bases to trimming and J lost 7 bases, with 24 bases between them. The CDR3 has 17 amino acids. CDR3 coding DNA: TGTGCCAGCAGCTACCGAACAGGGTCCCAAGGGCGGAACACCATATATTTT. It codes for CASSYRTGSQGRNTIYF.

This clone was seen once. The chain uses TRBV29-1 and TRBJ1-1, with D tentatively TRBD1 (5 bases). The CDR3 loop spans 13 amino acids. Germline CDR1 and CDR2: SQVTM and ANQGSEA. V lost 3 bases to trimming and J lost 2 bases, with 10 bases between them. DNA for the CDR3: TGCAGCGTTGAGTTACAGGTTAACACTGAAGCTTTCTTT. Translating it yields CSVELQVNTEAFF. Full variable domain (remainder filled in from reference TRBV29-1 and TRBJ1-1): SAVISQKPSRDICQRGTSLTIQCQVDSQVTMMFWYRQQPGQSLTLIATANQGSEATYESGFVIDKFPISRPNLTFSTLTVSNMSPEDSSIYLCSVELQVNTEAFFGQGTRLTVV.

This chain links TRBV5-1 with TRBJ2-1; 9 bases are shared with TRBD1. The CDR3 has 16 amino acids. Per germline, CDR1 SGHRS and CDR2 YFSETQ. J lost 15 bases, V lost 2 bases, and 18 bases had no gene match. This CDR3 reads CASSLDGQGFRGVSFF. As DNA, the CDR3 is TGCGCCAGCAGCTTAGACGGACAGGGGTTCCGGGGTGTGTCGTTCTTC.

This clone was detected only a few times. This chain joins TRBV19 and TRBJ2-1; possible D gene TRBD2, 6 bases. CDR1 is LNHDA, CDR2 SQIVND, per germline (reference sequence). V was trimmed by 6 bases and J by 4 bases, leaving 10 bases between them. The CDR3 extends over 13 amino acids. Here the CDR3 DNA reads TGTGCCAGTAGAGGTGGGAGGTACAATGAGCAGTTCTTC. Its protein is CASRGGRYNEQFF.

V and J are TRBV9 and TRBJ2-7; TRBD1 agrees at 7 bases. The CDR3 is 15 residues long. Germline V gene data show CDR1 as SGDLS and CDR2 as YYNGEE. After removal of 0 bases from V and 5 bases from J, the junction contained 8 bases not matched to a gene. DNA for the CDR3: TGTGCCAGCAGCGTAGACGGACAGGCTGGGGACGAGCAGTACTTC. Its protein product is CASSVDGQAGDEQYF. The variable domain in full, completed from reference TRBV9 and TRBJ2-7, reads DSGVTQTPKHLITATGQRVTLRCSPRSGDLSVYWYQQSLDQGLQFLIQYYNGEERAKGNILERFSAQQFPDLHSELNLSSLELGDSALYFCASSVDGQAGDEQYFGPGTRLTVT.

The chain has TRBV7-6 and TRBJ2-5; 7 bases match TRBD1. CDR1 is SGHVS and CDR2 is FNYEAQ in the germline V gene. The CDR3 sequence is 15 residues long. V dropped 5 bases and J dropped 5; count of bases not matched to a gene: 11. In DNA form, the CDR3 reads TGTGCCAGCAGCCCGGGGACAGCTAATGGGGAGACCCAGTACTTC. Its translation: CASSPGTANGETQYF.

The chain employs TRBV28 and TRBJ1-1, with D perhaps matching TRBD1 (5 bases). The ends were cut back, 4 bases at V and 1 base at J, with 7 bases in the middle. The CDR3 runs 13 residues. Germline-derived CDR1 and CDR2 are MDHEN and SYDVKM. The CDR3 nucleotides are TGTGCCAGCAGTTCGACAGCGAACACTGAAGCTTTCTTT. This sequence encodes CASSSTANTEAFF.